This T cell receptor beta chain was recovered during a study of OX40 agonist ivuxolimab in advanced cancers. The study's findings and limits: It was also the case that some nonresponders had low normalized T-cell clonal expansion. At 0.1 to 3.0 mg/kg and by week 6, CD4+ and CD8+ T cells in the blood had expanded clonally.

The method was immunoSEQ multiplex PCR; TCRdb's version includes in-frame clones alone and lacks a portion of them. Of over 45,000 clones listed, approximately 80% are singletons. Germline V gene sequence: CDR1 SGHTA, CDR2 FQGTGA. Trimming left V 1 base short and J 6 bases short, with 15 bases between. The CDR3 contains 15 residues. With regard to this clone: The antigen is unknown.

This receptor was identified in an adult with an advanced solid tumor such as melanoma, head and neck, liver or kidney cancer. The source material was CD4+ or CD8+ T cells sorted from blood, sampled in a trial of the OX40 agonist ivuxolimab. The chain is built from TRBV7-3 and TRBJ1-2, with D tentatively TRBD1 (5 bases). CDR3 coding DNA: TGTGCCAGCAGCTTAAGTCCGGGGGTCGGGGATGGCTACACCTTC. It encodes CASSLSPGVGDGYTF.